This TCR beta chain emerged from a study of PD-1 blockade in classical Hodgkin lymphoma. Per germline, CDR1 MDHEN and CDR2 SYDVKM. Trimming removed 5 bases at V and 4 bases at J, with 11 bases between. The CDR3 extends over 13 amino acids. Only in-frame clones appear in the TCRdb table, and some are missing; sequencing was by immunoSEQ multiplex PCR. The table includes tens of thousands of clones, more than 85% detected once. Time point specified: newly diagnosed, previously untreated cHL patient sample. The chain is built from TRBV28 and TRBJ1-2; D uncertain. What was sequenced was peripheral blood mononuclear cells (PBMCs). This TCR came from a human donor with classical Hodgkin lymphoma. CDR3 coding DNA: TGTGCCAGCAGTCCGCGTTTGGGCTATGGCTACACCTTC. Its translation: CASSPRLGYGYTF.